This T cell receptor beta chain originates from a study of CD8+CD57+ T cells in acquired aplastic anemia. Study results and caveats: The same twenty-nine CD8+ CDR3 sequences occurred in patients and in controls.

Before being chosen for sequencing, patients had shown CD8+CD57+ cell expansion by flow cytometry. It was genomic DNA that served as the template for profiling TCR beta VDJ and CDR3. TCRdb re-called the reads through MiXCR, storing one row per CDR3 protein. The sample yields just over 40,000 distinct CDR3 sequences, approximately 57% seen once. Note on this clonotype: Its antigen remains unidentified.

This sequence originates from a human donor with aplastic anemia. The sample was sorted CD4+, CD8+, or CD8+CD57+ T cells (not recorded which) from PBMCs.

In DNA form, the CDR3 reads TGTGCCAGCAGGGAACATGGGCCTTATGGCTACACCTTC. Protein: CASREHGPYGYTF. The chain carries TRBV2 and TRBJ1-2; D remains unclear. This CDR3 contains 13 residues. V lost 6 bases to trimming and J lost 5 bases, with 13 bases between them. CDR1 is SNHLY, CDR2 FYNNEI, per germline. The full variable domain, in which reference TRBV2 and TRBJ1-2 provide the parts outside the CDR3, is EPEVTQTPSHQVTQMGQEVILRCVPISNHLYFYWYRQILGQKVEFLVSFYNNEISEKSEIFDDQFSVERPDGSNFTLKIRSTKLEDSAMYFCASREHGPYGYTFGSGTRLTVV.